The rows below give T cell receptor beta chains drawn from one sample of a study of CD8 T cells in Susac syndrome. TCRdb reprocessed the immunoSEQ multiplex PCR reads via MiXCR and lists one record per CDR3 protein. The table records about 120,000 distinct CDR3 sequences, around 92% of them present only once. The sample consisted of CD8+ T cells from PBMCs. Receptors were obtained from a human donor in good health. Both conserved end residues are part of each CDR3. Each record gives: D gene, J gene, V gene, CDR3 protein, CDR3 DNA. D genes are given only for firm matches.

>TRBD1|TRBJ1-5|TRBV5-1
CASSTGQTGSPQHF
TGCGCCAGCAGCACGGGACAGACAGGCTCACCCCAGCATTTT
>NA|TRBJ1-5|TRBV2
CASSEEAVRNQPQHF
TGTGCCAGCAGTGAAGAGGCAGTCCGAAATCAGCCCCAGCATTTT
>NA|TRBJ2-2|TRBV27
CASTIGLAAGELFF
TGTGCCAGCACTATCGGCCTGGCGGCCGGGGAGCTGTTTTTT
>NA|TRBJ1-5|TRBV7-9
CASTNIQGNQPQHF
TGTGCCAGCACGAACATCCAGGGGAATCAGCCCCAGCATTTT
>TRBD1|TRBJ1-2|TRBV20-1
CSARDQWRGRAGYTF
TGCAGTGCTAGAGATCAATGGAGGGGGCGAGCCGGCTACACCTTC
>NA|TRBJ1-1|TRBV30
CAWSFSSYYGAFF
TGTGCCTGGAGTTTTTCGTCGTATTACGGGGCTTTCTTT
>TRBD1|TRBJ1-2|TRBV6-5
CASSPTGQGLYGYTF
TGTGCCAGCAGCCCAACGGGACAGGGGCTCTATGGCTACACCTTC
>NA|TRBJ1-4|TRBV6-2/TRBV6-3
CASTTLRQVYTEKLFF
TGTGCCAGCACCACCCTCCGACAGGTGTATACTGAAAAACTGTTTTTT
>TRBD1|TRBJ1-1|TRBV19
CASSHQGGSTEAFF
TGTGCCAGTAGCCATCAGGGGGGTAGTACTGAAGCTTTCTTT
>TRBD2|TRBJ2-5|TRBV5-4
CASSLGGGAFYETQYF
TGTGCCAGCAGCTTGGGCGGGGGGGCCTTCTACGAGACCCAGTACTTC
>NA|TRBJ2-3|TRBV7-2
CASSFALDTQYF
TGTGCCAGCAGCTTTGCCCTAGATACGCAGTATTTT
>NA|TRBJ1-5|TRBV7-2
CASSFRGNNQPQHF
TGTGCCAGCAGCTTTCGGGGGAACAATCAGCCCCAGCATTTT
>NA|TRBJ2-5|TRBV5-1
CASSFLQNQETQYF
TGCGCCAGCAGCTTCTTGCAGAACCAAGAGACCCAGTACTTC
>TRBD1|TRBJ1-1|TRBV23-1
CASSCDRGHGVGGNTEAFF
TGCGCCAGCAGCTGCGACAGGGGGCATGGCGTGGGTGGGAACACTGAAGCTTTCTTT
>NA|TRBJ2-6|TRBV5-1
CASSAGNSGANVLTF
TGCGCCAGCAGCGCGGGGAATTCTGGGGCCAACGTCCTGACTTTC
>NA|TRBJ2-6|TRBV25-1
CASSETTGGPGANVLTF
TGTGCCAGCAGTGAAACGACGGGGGGCCCTGGGGCCAACGTCCTGACTTTC
>NA|TRBJ2-5|TRBV20-1
CSAMHQGETQYF
TGCAGTGCTATGCACCAGGGGGAGACCCAGTACTTC
>NA|TRBJ2-5|TRBV13
CASSFGALKETQYF
TGTGCCAGCAGCTTCGGGGCGTTGAAAGAGACCCAGTACTTC
>NA|TRBJ2-2|TRBV5-1
CASRAGEFDTGELFF
TGCGCCAGCAGGGCAGGGGAATTTGACACCGGGGAGCTGTTTTTT
>NA|TRBJ1-1|TRBV14
CASSRHLGAPNTEAFF
TGTGCCAGCAGCCGACACTTGGGGGCCCCGAACACTGAAGCTTTCTTT
>TRBD1|TRBJ1-1|TRBV7-2
CASSLWAGTGGGEAFF
TGTGCCAGCAGCTTATGGGCCGGTACAGGGGGCGGTGAAGCTTTCTTT
>NA|TRBJ2-2|TRBV5-1
CASSLTVRNTGELFF
TGCGCCAGCAGCTTGACGGTCCGGAACACCGGGGAGCTGTTTTTT
>NA|TRBJ2-7|TRBV4-2
CASSHQVADLYEQYF
TGTGCCAGCAGCCACCAAGTAGCGGACCTCTACGAGCAGTACTTC
>NA|TRBJ2-3|TRBV4-3
CASSQGRASTDTQYF
TGCGCCAGCAGCCAAGGGCGGGCAAGCACAGATACGCAGTATTTT
>NA|TRBJ1-1|TRBV5-1
CASSPRDGPTEAFF
TGCGCCAGCAGCCCGAGGGACGGTCCCACTGAAGCTTTCTTT
>NA|TRBJ1-1|TRBV9
CASSANSHPNTEAFF
TGTGCCAGCAGCGCCAACAGCCATCCGAACACTGAAGCTTTCTTT
>NA|TRBJ2-3|TRBV7-8
CASSEGAGATQYF
TGTGCCAGCAGCGAGGGGGCGGGGGCTACGCAGTATTTT
>NA|TRBJ1-2|TRBV7-6
CASSHGPLDGYTF
TGTGCCAGCAGCCACGGACCTCTCGATGGCTACACCTTC
>NA|TRBJ1-2|TRBV2
CASSDPDRGYGYTF
TGTGCCAGCAGTGATCCGGATAGGGGTTATGGCTACACCTTC
>NA|TRBJ2-4|TRBV20-1
CSASQVRGIAKNIQYF
TGCAGTGCTAGCCAGGTCAGAGGTATAGCCAAAAACATTCAGTACTTC
>NA|TRBJ1-1|TRBV10-3
CAISAPLSTEAFF
TGTGCCATCAGTGCCCCTTTGAGCACTGAAGCTTTCTTT
>NA|TRBJ2-7|TRBV12-3/TRBV12-4
CASSLLREQYF
TGTGCCAGCAGTCTCCTCAGAGAGCAGTACTTC
>TRBD1|TRBJ2-7|TRBV5-1
CASSFGGQDFSEQYF
TGCGCCAGCAGCTTCGGGGGACAGGACTTCTCCGAGCAGTACTTC
>NA|TRBJ2-1|TRBV2
CASSNRSGRETLSYNEQFF
TGTGCCAGCAGCAACAGGTCAGGCAGGGAGACCCTCTCCTACAATGAGCAGTTCTTC
>NA|TRBJ1-2|TRBV3-1
CASSLSLTVASYGYTF
TGTGCCAGCAGCCTATCCCTAACGGTGGCTTCTTATGGCTACACCTTC
>TRBD2|TRBJ2-2|TRBV30
CAWSGLAENTGELFF
TGTGCCTGGAGTGGACTAGCGGAGAACACCGGGGAGCTGTTTTTT
>TRBD2|TRBJ2-1|TRBV6-2/TRBV6-3
CASSRRTSGSNEQFF
TGTGCCAGCAGTCGGAGGACTAGCGGGAGCAATGAGCAGTTCTTC
>NA|TRBJ2-2|TRBV20-1
CSLQGGATGELFF
TGCAGTCTCCAGGGGGGGGCCACCGGGGAGCTGTTTTTT
>TRBD1|TRBJ2-7|TRBV5-1
CASSERDSSYEQYF
TGCGCCAGCAGCGAAAGGGACAGCTCCTACGAGCAGTACTTC
>NA|TRBJ2-1|TRBV4-3
CASNQNPGSGDEQFF
TGCGCCAGCAACCAGAACCCAGGGAGTGGAGATGAGCAGTTCTTC